This entry concerns a single T cell receptor beta chain. Additional DNA sequences in this sample encode the identical CDR3. These data are taken from a study of shared clonotypes between healthy human individuals. The CDR3 has 13 amino acids. V shed 4 bases and J 3 bases; nucleotides not matched to a gene: 1. Germline V gives CDR1 ENHRY, CDR2 SYGVKD. An assay was performed, and its level was deep. Per the original data handling: Without quality scores, immunoSEQ junctional reads could not be filtered like full-length reads. Data came from immunoSEQ multiplex PCR; TCRdb stores just in-frame clones and leaves some out. V, J and clone size are those of that table, while D and trimming were read from the DNA. This table has roughly 2 million clones, around 95% appearing once.

The sequence was obtained from a man younger than 35 in good health. Material for sequencing was naive CD4+ T cells sorted from blood. Subset reported: CD45RA+ positively selected. The rearrangement links TRBV10-3 to TRBJ2-3, with 7 bases matching TRBD1. CDR3 protein: CAISGDRTDTQYF. In DNA, the CDR3 is TGTGCCATCAGTGGGGACAGAACAGATACGCAGTATTTT.